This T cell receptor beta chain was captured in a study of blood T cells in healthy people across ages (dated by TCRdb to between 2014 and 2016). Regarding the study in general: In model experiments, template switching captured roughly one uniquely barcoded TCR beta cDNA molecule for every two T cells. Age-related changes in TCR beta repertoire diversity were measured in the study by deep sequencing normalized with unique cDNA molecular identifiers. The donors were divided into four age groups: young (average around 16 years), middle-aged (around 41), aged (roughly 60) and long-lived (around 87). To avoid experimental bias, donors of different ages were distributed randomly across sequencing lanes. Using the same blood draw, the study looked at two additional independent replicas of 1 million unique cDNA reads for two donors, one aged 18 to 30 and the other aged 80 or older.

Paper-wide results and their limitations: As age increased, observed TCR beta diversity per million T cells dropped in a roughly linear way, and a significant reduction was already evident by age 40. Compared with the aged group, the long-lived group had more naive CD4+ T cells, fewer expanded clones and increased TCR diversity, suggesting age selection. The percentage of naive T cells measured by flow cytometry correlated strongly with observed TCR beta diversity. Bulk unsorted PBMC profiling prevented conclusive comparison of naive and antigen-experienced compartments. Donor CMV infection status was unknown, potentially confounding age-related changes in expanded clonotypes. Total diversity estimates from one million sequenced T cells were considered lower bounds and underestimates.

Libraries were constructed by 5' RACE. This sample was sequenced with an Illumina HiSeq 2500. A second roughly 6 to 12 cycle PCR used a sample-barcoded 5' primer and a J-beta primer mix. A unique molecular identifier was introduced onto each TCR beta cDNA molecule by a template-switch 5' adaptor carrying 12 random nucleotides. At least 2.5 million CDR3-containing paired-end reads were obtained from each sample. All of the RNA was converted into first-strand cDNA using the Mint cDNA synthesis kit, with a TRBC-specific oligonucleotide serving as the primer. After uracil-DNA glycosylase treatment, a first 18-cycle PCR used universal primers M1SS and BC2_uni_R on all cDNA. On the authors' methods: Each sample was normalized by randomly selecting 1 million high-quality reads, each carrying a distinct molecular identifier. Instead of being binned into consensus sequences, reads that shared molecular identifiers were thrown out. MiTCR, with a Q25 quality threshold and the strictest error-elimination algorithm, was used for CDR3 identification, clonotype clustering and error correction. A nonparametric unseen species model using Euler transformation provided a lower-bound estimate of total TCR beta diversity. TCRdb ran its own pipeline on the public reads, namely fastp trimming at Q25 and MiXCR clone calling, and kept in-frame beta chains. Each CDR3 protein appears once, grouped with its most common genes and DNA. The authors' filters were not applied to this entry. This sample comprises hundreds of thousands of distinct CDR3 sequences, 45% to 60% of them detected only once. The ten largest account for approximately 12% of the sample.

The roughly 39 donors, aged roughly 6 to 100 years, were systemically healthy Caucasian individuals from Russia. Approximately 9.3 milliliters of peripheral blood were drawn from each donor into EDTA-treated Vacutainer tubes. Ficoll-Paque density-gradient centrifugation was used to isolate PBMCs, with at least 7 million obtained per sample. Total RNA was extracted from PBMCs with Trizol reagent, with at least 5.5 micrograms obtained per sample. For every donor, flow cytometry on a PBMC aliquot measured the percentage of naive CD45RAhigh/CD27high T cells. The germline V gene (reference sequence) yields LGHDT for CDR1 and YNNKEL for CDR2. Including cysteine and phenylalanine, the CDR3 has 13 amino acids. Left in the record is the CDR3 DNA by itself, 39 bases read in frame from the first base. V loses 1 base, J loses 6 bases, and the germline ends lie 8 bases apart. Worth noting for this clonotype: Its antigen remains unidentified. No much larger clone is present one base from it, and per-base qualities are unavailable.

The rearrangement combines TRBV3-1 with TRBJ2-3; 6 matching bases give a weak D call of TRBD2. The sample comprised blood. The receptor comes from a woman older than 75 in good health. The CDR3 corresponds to CASSQARGDTQYF. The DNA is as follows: TGTGCCAGCAGCCAAGCCCGGGGGGATACGCAGTATTTT.